The clone carrying this T cell receptor beta chain was recorded at least ten times. The antigen remains unidentified. Primers used in a second PCR of roughly 6 to 11 cycles were a sample-barcoded 5' primer and a J-beta primer mix. Researchers report that each sample yielded at least 2.5 million CDR3-containing paired-end reads. TCRdb passed the 5' RACE reads through MiXCR, listing each CDR3 protein once. The repertoire holds 720,000 or so distinct CDR3 sequences, with 40% to 45% as singletons. The data are from a study of blood T cells in healthy people across ages. The CDR3 length is 12 residues. Germline V CDR1 and CDR2: DFQATT, SNEGSKA (reference sequence). The germline V and J ends were trimmed by 5 bases and 1 base, with 6 bases remaining between them. Study-wide findings and caveats: Per million T cells, TCR beta diversity dropped roughly linearly as age increased.

Sequenced input: blood. The rearrangement links TRBV20-1 to TRBJ2-1; D is unresolved. The receptor was derived from a man at least 80 years old in good health. DNA for the CDR3: TGCAGTGCTGCCGGTTCCTACAATGAGCAGTTCTTC. This gives the protein CSAAGSYNEQFF.